This T cell receptor (beta chain) was observed in a study of read filtering for tumor transcriptome and immune sequencing. CDR1 is DFQATT and CDR2 is SNEGSKA in the germline V gene (reference sequence). V shed 3 bases and J 5 bases; nucleotides not matched to a gene: 10. This CDR3 has 15 amino acids. This clonotype has at least ten counts. What it binds is not known. General study points: Approximately 82% of IR-seq clonotypes had one read, totaling 3% to 4% of reads; RNA-seq: 74.6% and 44.6%. Without single-read clonotypes, shared clonotype proportions correlated more between IR-seq and RNA-seq. Sorted CD138-negative bone marrow cells were not purified T cells.

This library used approximately 370 ng RNA and molecular barcoded adaptors spanning alpha/delta and beta/gamma chains. TCRdb re-called the reads with MiXCR, one entry per CDR3 protein. This table has roughly 130,000 distinct CDR3 sequences, around 13% appearing once. The receptor's source is a donor at least 40 years old with multiple myeloma. Sequencing was carried out using a population of CD138-negative cells sorted from bone marrow. The chain employs TRBV20-1 and TRBJ1-5; 7 bases match TRBD1. The CDR3 DNA reads TGCAGTGCTAGGACCCGGGACAGCAACTATCAGCCCCAGCATTTT. As protein: CSARTRDSNYQPQHF.